This TCR beta chain was identified in a study of blood T cell repertoires in COVID-19 (TCRdb year 2020). For the study in its entirety: Samples from collaborators originated in the United States, Italy and Spain and spanned both the acute and convalescent phases of COVID-19. Subjects who had been exposed to COVID-19, were actively infected with it, or had recovered from it provided the deeply sampled blood TCRbeta repertoires that made up the dataset. The prospective study material was composed of cDNA or gDNA derived from T cells, B-cell-depleted T cells, or PBMCs. Where HLA class I and class II types were available, the types were taken from metadata supplied by the sample provider, not from assay-based typing. A freely available public database, intended as a resource for researchers studying the immune response to SARS-CoV-2, is where the repertoires were released. A de-identified subject ID, COVID-19 status, age in years and sex were almost always included in the sample metadata. Samples came from the ongoing ImmuneRACE study (first 160 participants) plus 1,254 subjects from 6 global collaborators. Study-wide conclusions, independent of this receptor: The amount of clinical and demographic metadata varied by source and participant and was provided uncurated.

In regard to this clone: It has no known antigen specificity. Per-nucleotide qualities are absent, and no much larger clonotype sits a single base away.

The immunoSEQ Assay, a bias-controlled multiplex PCR, was used to amplify TCRbeta CDR3 regions from genomic DNA. On the study's bioinformatics: The number of nucleated cells in each sample was estimated from the amplification of reference gene primers within the assay. Sequence reads were collapsed and filtered to measure the absolute abundance of every unique TCRbeta CDR3 rearrangement. For each sample, productive Simpson clonality was calculated as the square root of Simpson's diversity index across productive rearrangements. What TCRdb holds here is the immuneACCESS table cut down to in-frame rearrangements. Part of the clones is not present; checked against another copy, under half of the missing clones reflect an unresolved V gene, and the others are unexplained. The V and J calls and the clone size are those of that table, but D and trimming were determined from the DNA. This sample comprises about 73,000 clones, roughly 83% of them detected only once. The ten largest clones represent 2.5% of the sample.

Collaborating institutions collected whole blood in K2EDTA tubes following their own protocols. Collaborator samples were shipped for TCRbeta analysis as frozen whole blood, isolated PBMCs, or DNA extracted from either sample type. Sequencing was carried out using peripheral blood. This TCR was recovered from an older man with active or convalescent COVID-19.

The DNA reads TGTGCCAGCAGCTTGGAACAAAGTAATGAAAAACTGTTTTTT. This sequence encodes CASSLEQSNEKLFF. The rearrangement joined TRBV5-4 to TRBJ1-4; the D gene cannot be resolved reliably. V is reduced by 0 bases and J by 4 bases, leaving a spacing of 7 bases between them. The CDR3 holds 14 amino acids from the cysteine to the phenylalanine. Only the CDR3 DNA stays, 42 bases, in frame from base 1. The germline V gene (reference sequence) sets CDR1 to SGHNT and CDR2 to YYREEE.